This passage covers 14 T cell receptor beta chains from one sample sequenced in a study of control samples from healthy donors and cancer patients. Generated by immunoSEQ multiplex PCR, the TCRdb table keeps only in-frame clones and is missing some. In the table there are about 120,000 clones, about 90% of which are singletons. Sample: blood. Receptor source: a man between 18 and 35 years old in good health.

V and J are TRBV4-1 and TRBJ1-2; 8 bases align to TRBD1. CDR3 length equals 15 residues. The V gene end was trimmed by 5 bases and the J gene end by 3 bases; junction bases not matched to a gene: 8. The germline V gene encodes CDR1 MGHRA and CDR2 YSYEKL. CDR3 nucleotides: TGCGCCAGCAGCTCCCCACAGGGGGATTACTATGGCTACACCTTC. Protein: CASSSPQGDYYGYTF.

V and J are TRBV5-8 and TRBJ1-1, with 8 bases lining up with TRBD1. The CDR3 extends over 15 amino acids. Germline CDR1 SGHTS, CDR2 YDEGEE. V shed 0 bases and J 1 base; nucleotides not matched to a gene: 2. The CDR3 DNA reads as TGTGCCAGCAGCTTGGGCGGGACAGGGAACACTGAAGCTTTCTTT. The encoded protein is CASSLGGTGNTEAFF. The full variable domain, rest sourced from reference TRBV5-8 and TRBJ1-1, is EAGVTQSPTHLIKTRGQQATLRCSPISGHTSVYWYQQALGLGLQFLLWYDEGEERNRGNFPPRFSGRQFPNYSSELNVNALELEDSALYLCASSLGGTGNTEAFFGQGTRLTVV.

The rearrangement links TRBV5-6 to TRBJ2-7, with D perhaps TRBD2 (7 bases). Germline values: CDR1 SGHDT, CDR2 YYEEEE. This CDR3 is 15 amino acids long. Trimming took 4 bases from V and 0 from J, leaving 14 bases between them. The CDR3 loop is CASSSGTTYSYEQYF. The CDR3 bases are TGTGCCAGCAGCAGCGGGACAACCTACTCCTACGAGCAGTACTTC.

The chain uses TRBV21-1 and TRBJ2-7; the table's TRBD2 call for D was not verified on the DNA. TRBV21-1 is labeled a pseudogene. The CDR3 is made up of 18 amino acids. The CDR3 region is CASTPVAGGPMSSYEQYF. The CDR3 nucleotides are TGTGCCAGCACCCCAGTAGCGGGAGGGCCAATGAGCTCCTACGAGCAGTACTTC.

The genes are TRBV24-1 and TRBJ2-1; possibly TRBD2 for D (6 bases). CDR3 length: 13 amino acids. Trimming pared 8 bases from V and 4 bases from J, leaving 11 bases between. CDR1 is KGHDR, CDR2 SFDVKD, per germline. The CDR3 coding sequence is TGTGCCACCACCCCGACTAGGTACAATGAGCAGTTCTTC. Its translation: CATTPTRYNEQFF.

This chain connects TRBV3-1 (or the pseudogene TRBV3-2) to TRBJ1-1; 9 bases match TRBD1. Germline V gives CDR1 LGHDT, CDR2 YNNKEL (reference sequence). After removal of 5 bases from V and 1 base from J, the junction contained 5 bases not matched to a gene. This CDR3 region has 15 residues. The CDR3, as DNA: TGTGCCAGCAGCTCCCGACAGGGGGGGAACACTGAAGCTTTCTTT. Encoded protein: CASSSRQGGNTEAFF.

The chain carries TRBV30 and TRBJ1-1; weak D call: TRBD1 (5 bases). The CDR3 consists of 15 residues. V was shortened by 0 bases and J by 0 bases, with 11 bases between the two germline ends. Germline V gene lookup returns CDR1 GTSNPN and CDR2 SVGIG (reference sequence). The DNA of the CDR3 is TGTGCCTGGAGTGTCGCAGGGCCCCTGAACACTGAAGCTTTCTTT. Its translation: CAWSVAGPLNTEAFF.

The J gene is TRBJ2-1, the V gene TRBV2, with D possibly matching TRBD2 (6 bases). Trimming cost V 0 bases and J 7 bases, with 16 bases left between them. CDR1 and CDR2 from the germline V gene are SNHLY and FYNNEI. This CDR3 is built from 16 residues. This chain's CDR3 is CASSEATLAGINEQFF. CDR3 DNA sequence: TGTGCCAGCAGTGAAGCCACTCTTGCGGGAATAAATGAGCAGTTCTTC.

The V call is TRBV19, the J call TRBJ2-5, with 11 nucleotides matching TRBD1. With V trimmed by 5 bases and J by 3 bases, 8 bases remained unmatched. CDR1 is LNHDA and CDR2 is SQIVND in the germline V gene (reference sequence). This CDR3 spans 16 amino acids. Here the CDR3 reads CASSQQTGQGEETQYF. The CDR3 nucleotides read TGTGCCAGTAGTCAACAAACGGGACAGGGGGAAGAGACCCAGTACTTC.

The rearrangement uses TRBV11-2 and TRBJ1-4, with D perhaps matching TRBD1 (5 bases). The CDR3 has 14 residues. From germline, CDR1 is SGHAT and CDR2 FQNNGV. V was pared by 2 bases and J by 6 bases, with 10 bases between. The CDR3 spells CASSLWGVDEKLFF. CDR3 DNA sequence: TGTGCCAGCAGCTTATGGGGGGTTGATGAAAAACTGTTTTTT.

The V and J genes are TRBV4-3 and TRBJ1-6, with a weak D call TRBD1 (6 bases). V dropped 0 bases and J dropped 0 bases, with 21 bases sitting between them. The CDR3 runs 21 residues. The germline CDR1 and CDR2 sequences are LGHNA and YSLEER. Here the CDR3 DNA reads TGCGCCAGCAGCCAAGAACCCCTCCGGGGACAACCAAGCTCCTATAATTCACCCCTCCACTTT. It yields the protein CASSQEPLRGQPSSYNSPLHF.

The V gene is TRBV30, the J gene TRBJ2-3, with D unclear. CDR1 and CDR2 (germline): GTSNPN, SVGIG (reference sequence). The CDR3 loop spans 10 amino acids. The V gene lost 8 bases and the J gene lost 6 bases, with 9 bases spanning the gap. The CDR3 sequence is CARETDTQYF. DNA of the CDR3: TGTGCCCGTGAGACGGATACGCAGTATTTT.

The V and J genes are TRBV11-3 and TRBJ2-1; unclear D gene. This CDR3 is built from 13 residues. Germline V gene sequence: CDR1 SGHNT, CDR2 YENEEA. V dropped 0 bases and J dropped 8 bases, with 8 bases sitting between them. The CDR3 here is CASSLEGTDEQFF. For the CDR3, the DNA is TGTGCCAGCAGCTTAGAAGGTACAGATGAGCAGTTCTTC.

The V gene is TRBV7-2, the J gene TRBJ1-6; D unclear. Germline-derived CDR1 and CDR2 are SGHTA and FQGNSA. The CDR3 has 13 amino acids. Deletions cut 1 base from V and 6 bases from J, with 4 bases between. CDR3 DNA sequence: TGTGCCAGCAGCTTAGGCAGTAATTCACCCCTCCACTTT. As protein: CASSLGSNSPLHF. The full variable domain, its missing parts supplied by reference TRBV7-2 and TRBJ1-6, is GAGVSQSPSNKVTEKGKDVELRCDPISGHTALYWYRQSLGQGLEFLIYFQGNSAPDKSGLPSDRFSAERTGGSVSTLTIQRTQQEDSAVYLCASSLGSNSPLHFGNGTRLTVT.